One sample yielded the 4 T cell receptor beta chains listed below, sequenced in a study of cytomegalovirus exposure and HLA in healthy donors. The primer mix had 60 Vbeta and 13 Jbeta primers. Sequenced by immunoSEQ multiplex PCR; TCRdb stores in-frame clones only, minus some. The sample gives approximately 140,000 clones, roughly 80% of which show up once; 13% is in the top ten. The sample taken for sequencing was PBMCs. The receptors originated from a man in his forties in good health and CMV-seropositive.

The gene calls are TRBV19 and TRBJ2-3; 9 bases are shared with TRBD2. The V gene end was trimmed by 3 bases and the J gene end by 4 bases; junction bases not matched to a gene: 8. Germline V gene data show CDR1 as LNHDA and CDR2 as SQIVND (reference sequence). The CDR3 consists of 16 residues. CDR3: CASSMWAGGSADTQYF. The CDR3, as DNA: TGTGCCAGTAGTATGTGGGCGGGAGGGTCCGCAGATACGCAGTATTTT.

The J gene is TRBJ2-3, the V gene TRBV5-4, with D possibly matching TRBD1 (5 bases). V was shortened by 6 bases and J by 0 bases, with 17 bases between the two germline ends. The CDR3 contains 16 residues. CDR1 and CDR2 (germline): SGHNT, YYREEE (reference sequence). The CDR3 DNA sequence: TGTGCCAGCACGCCCCAGGGCTTCTCTAGCACAGATACGCAGTATTTT. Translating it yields CASTPQGFSSTDTQYF.

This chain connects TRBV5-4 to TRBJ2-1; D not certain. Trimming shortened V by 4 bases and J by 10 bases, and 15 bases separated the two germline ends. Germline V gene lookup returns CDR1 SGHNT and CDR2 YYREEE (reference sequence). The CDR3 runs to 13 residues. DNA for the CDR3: TGTGCCAGCAGCCCATACCCCCTTCGGGAGCAGTTCTTC. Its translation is CASSPYPLREQFF. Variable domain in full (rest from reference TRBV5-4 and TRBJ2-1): ETGVTQSPTHLIKTRGQQVTLRCSSQSGHNTVSWYQQALGQGPQFIFQYYREEENGRGNFPPRFSGLQFPNYSSELNVNALELDDSALYLCASSPYPLREQFFGPGTRLTVL.

The CDR3 nucleotides are TGTGCCAGCAGCCTTGGGGGGAGCGGAGTCTACGAGCAGTACTTC. Amino acid sequence: CASSLGGSGVYEQYF. The J gene is TRBJ2-7, the V gene TRBV4-2; D might be TRBD2 (6 bases). The CDR3 has 15 residues. V lost 4 bases, J lost 3 bases, and 16 bases lay in between. From germline, CDR1 is LGHNA and CDR2 YNFKEQ.